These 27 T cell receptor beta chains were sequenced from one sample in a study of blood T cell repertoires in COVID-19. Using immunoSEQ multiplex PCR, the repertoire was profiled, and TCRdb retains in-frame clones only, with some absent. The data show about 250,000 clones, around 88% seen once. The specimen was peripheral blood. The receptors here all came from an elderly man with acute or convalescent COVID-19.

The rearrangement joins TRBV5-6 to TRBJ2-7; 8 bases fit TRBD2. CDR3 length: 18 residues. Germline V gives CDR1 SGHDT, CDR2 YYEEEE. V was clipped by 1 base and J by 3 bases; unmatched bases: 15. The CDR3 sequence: CASSLFAGLASPIYEQYF. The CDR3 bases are TGTGCCAGCAGCTTGTTCGCCGGACTAGCAAGCCCCATCTACGAGCAGTACTTC.

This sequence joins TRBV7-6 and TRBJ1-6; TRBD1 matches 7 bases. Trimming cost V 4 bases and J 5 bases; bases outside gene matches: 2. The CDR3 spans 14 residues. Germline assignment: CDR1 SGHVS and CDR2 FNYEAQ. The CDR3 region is CASSWGQNNSPLHF. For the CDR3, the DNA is TGTGCCAGCAGCTGGGGACAGAATAATTCACCCCTCCACTTT.

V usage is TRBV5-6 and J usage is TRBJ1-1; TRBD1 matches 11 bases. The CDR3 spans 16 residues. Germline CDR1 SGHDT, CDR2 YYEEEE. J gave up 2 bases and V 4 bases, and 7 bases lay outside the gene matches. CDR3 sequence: CASSLRTGGGNTEAFF. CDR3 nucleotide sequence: TGTGCCAGCAGCCTACGGACAGGGGGCGGAAACACTGAAGCTTTCTTT. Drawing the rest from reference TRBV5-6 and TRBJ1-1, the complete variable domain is DAGVTQSPTHLIKTRGQQVTLRCSPKSGHDTVSWYQQALGQGPQFIFQYYEEEERQRGNFPDRFSGHQFPNYSSELNVNALLLGDSALYLCASSLRTGGGNTEAFFGQGTRLTVV.

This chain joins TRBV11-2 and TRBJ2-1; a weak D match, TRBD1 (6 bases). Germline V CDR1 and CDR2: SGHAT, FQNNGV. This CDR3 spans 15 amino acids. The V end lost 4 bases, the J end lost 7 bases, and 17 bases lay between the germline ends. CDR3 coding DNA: TGTGCCAGCAGCTCGACCAGGGGCCCGGGGAATGAGCAGTTCTTC. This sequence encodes CASSSTRGPGNEQFF.

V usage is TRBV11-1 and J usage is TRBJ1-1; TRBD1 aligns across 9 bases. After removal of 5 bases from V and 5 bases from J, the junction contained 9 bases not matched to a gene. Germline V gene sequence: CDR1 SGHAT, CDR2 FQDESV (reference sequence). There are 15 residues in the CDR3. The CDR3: CASSPDGQGWTEAFF. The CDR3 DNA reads TGTGCCAGCAGCCCCGACGGACAGGGGTGGACTGAAGCTTTCTTT.

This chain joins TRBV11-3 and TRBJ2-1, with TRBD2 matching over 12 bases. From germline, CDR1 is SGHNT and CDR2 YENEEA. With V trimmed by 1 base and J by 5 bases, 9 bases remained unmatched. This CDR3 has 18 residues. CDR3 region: CASSLGLAGGPVNNEQFF. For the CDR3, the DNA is TGTGCCAGCAGCTTAGGGCTAGCGGGGGGGCCGGTCAACAATGAGCAGTTCTTC.

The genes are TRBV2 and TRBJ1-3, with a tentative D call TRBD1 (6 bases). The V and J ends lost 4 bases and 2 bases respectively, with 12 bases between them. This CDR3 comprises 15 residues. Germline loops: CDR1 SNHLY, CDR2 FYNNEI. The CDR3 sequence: CASSGGRGTGNTIYF. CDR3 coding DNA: TGTGCCAGCAGTGGGGGCAGGGGAACTGGAAACACCATATATTTT.

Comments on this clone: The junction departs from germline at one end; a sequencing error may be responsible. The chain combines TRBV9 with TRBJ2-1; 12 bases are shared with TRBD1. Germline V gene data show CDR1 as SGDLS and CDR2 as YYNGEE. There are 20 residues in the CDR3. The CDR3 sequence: CAGSPGAGQGASSSYNEQFF. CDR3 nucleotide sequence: TGTGCCGGCAGCCCAGGGGCGGGACAGGGGGCCAGTAGCTCCTACAATGAGCAGTTCTTC.

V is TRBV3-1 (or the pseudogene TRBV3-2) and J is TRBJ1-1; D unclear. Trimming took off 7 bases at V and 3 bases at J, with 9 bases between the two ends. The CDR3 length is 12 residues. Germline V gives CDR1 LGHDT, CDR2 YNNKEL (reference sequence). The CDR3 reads CASTAVDTEAFF. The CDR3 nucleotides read TGTGCCAGCACCGCCGTAGACACTGAAGCTTTCTTT.

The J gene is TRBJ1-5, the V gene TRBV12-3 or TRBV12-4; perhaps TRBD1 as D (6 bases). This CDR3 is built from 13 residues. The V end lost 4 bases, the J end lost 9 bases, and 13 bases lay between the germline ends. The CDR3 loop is CASSSGHTRPQHF. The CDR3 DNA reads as TGTGCCAGCAGTTCGGGACACACGAGGCCCCAGCATTTT.

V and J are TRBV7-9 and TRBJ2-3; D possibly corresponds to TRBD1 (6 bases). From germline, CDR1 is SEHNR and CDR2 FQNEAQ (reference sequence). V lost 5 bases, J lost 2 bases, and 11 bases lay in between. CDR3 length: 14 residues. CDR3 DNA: TGTGCCAGCAGCCTAACAGGGATCACAGATACGCAGTATTTT. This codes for CASSLTGITDTQYF.

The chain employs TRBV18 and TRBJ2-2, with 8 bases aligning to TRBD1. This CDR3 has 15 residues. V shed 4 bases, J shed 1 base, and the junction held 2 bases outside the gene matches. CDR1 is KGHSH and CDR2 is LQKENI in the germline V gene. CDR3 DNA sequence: TGTGCCAGCTCACGAGGACAGGGGAACACCGGGGAGCTGTTTTTT. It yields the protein CASSRGQGNTGELFF. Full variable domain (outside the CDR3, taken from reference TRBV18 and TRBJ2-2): NAGVMQNPRHLVRRRGQEARLRCSPMKGHSHVYWYRQLPEEGLKFMVYLQKENIIDESGMPKERFSAEFPKEGPSILRIQQVVRGDSAAYFCASSRGQGNTGELFFGEGSRLTVL.

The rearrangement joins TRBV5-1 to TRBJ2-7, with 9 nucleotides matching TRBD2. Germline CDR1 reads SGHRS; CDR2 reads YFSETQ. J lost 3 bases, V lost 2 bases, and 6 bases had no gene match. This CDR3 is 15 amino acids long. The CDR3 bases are TGCGCCAGCAGCTTCAGGCGGGGGGGCGACTACGAGCAGTACTTC. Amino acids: CASSFRRGGDYEQYF.

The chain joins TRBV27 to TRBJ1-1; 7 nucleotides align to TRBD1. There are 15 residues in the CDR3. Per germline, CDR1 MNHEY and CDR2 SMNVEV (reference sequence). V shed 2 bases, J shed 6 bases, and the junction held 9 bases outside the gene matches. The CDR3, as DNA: TGTGCCAGCAGTTTAAGAGACAGGGTCGGCGCTGAAGCTTTCTTT. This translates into CASSLRDRVGAEAFF.

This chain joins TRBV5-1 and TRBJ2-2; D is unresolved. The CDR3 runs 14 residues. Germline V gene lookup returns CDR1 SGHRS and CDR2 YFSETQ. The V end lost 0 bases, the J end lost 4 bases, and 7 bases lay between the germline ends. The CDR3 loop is CASSLAGFTGELFF. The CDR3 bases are TGCGCCAGCAGCTTGGCAGGATTCACCGGGGAGCTGTTTTTT.

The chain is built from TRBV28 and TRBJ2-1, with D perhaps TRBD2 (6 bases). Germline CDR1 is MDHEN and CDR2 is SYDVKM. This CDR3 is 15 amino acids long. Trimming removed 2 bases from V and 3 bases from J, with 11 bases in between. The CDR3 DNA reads TGTGCCAGCAGTTTAGTAGCGGCGGGCTACAATGAGCAGTTCTTC. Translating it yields CASSLVAAGYNEQFF.

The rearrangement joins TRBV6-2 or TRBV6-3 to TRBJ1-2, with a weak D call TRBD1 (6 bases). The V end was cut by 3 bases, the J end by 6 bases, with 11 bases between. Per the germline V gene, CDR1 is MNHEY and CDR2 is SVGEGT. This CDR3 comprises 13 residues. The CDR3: CASSYQGLDGYTF. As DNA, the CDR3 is TGTGCCAGCAGTTATCAGGGGTTGGATGGCTACACCTTC.

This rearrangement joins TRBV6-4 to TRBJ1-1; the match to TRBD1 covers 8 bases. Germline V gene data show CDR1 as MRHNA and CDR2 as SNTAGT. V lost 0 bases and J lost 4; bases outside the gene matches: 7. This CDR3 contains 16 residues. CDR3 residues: CASSDSSQGARTEAFF. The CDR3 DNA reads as TGTGCCAGCAGTGACTCGAGTCAGGGGGCGCGCACTGAAGCTTTCTTT.

In DNA form, the CDR3 reads TGTGCCAGCAGCTTAGGAAGGACAAGGAATCGGGATTCACCCCTCCACTTT. It specifies CASSLGRTRNRDSPLHF. The J gene is TRBJ1-6, the V gene TRBV7-8; a possible D gene is TRBD1 (5 bases). This CDR3 region has 17 residues. CDR1 and CDR2 from the germline V gene are SGHVS and FQNEAQ. V was cut by 1 base and J by 8 bases, with 18 bases left in between. Full variable domain (outside the CDR3, taken from reference TRBV7-8 and TRBJ1-6): GAGVSQSPRYKVAKRGQDVALRCDPISGHVSLFWYQQALGQGPEFLTYFQNEAQLDKSGLPSDRFFAERPEGSVSTLKIQRTQQEDSAVYLCASSLGRTRNRDSPLHFGNGTRLTVT.

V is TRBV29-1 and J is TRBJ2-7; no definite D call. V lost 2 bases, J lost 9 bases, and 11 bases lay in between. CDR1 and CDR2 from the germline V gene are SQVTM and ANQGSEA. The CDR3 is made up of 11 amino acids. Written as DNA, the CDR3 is TGCAGCGTTGAAACGACCGAGCGGCAGTACTTC. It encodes CSVETTERQYF.

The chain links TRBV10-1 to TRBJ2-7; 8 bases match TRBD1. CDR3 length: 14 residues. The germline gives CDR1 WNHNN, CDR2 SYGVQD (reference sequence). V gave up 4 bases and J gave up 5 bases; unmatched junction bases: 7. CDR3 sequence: CASSGGQGPHEQYF. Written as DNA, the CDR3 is TGCGCCAGCAGTGGTGGACAGGGTCCCCACGAGCAGTACTTC.

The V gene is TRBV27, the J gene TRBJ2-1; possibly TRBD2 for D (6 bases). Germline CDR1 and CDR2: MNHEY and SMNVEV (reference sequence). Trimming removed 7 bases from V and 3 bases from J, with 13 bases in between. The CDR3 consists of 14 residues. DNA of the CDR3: TGTGCCAGCATGGACCCGGGAGACTACAATGAGCAGTTCTTC. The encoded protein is CASMDPGDYNEQFF.

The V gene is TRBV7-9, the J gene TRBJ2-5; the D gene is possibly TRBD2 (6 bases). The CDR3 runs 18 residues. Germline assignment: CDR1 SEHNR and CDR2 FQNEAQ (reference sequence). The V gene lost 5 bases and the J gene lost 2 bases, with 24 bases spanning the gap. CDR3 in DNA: TGTGCCAGCAGCCCTTCCTGGGGCGAGCGGGTATATCAAGAGACCCAGTACTTC. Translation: CASSPSWGERVYQETQYF.

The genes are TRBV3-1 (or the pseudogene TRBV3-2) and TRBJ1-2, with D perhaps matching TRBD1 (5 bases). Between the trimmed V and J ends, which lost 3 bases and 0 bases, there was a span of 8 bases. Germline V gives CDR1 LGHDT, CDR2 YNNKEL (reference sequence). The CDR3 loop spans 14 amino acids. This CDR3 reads CASSHGGSNYGYTF. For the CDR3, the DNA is TGTGCCAGCAGCCACGGGGGGTCTAACTATGGCTACACCTTC.

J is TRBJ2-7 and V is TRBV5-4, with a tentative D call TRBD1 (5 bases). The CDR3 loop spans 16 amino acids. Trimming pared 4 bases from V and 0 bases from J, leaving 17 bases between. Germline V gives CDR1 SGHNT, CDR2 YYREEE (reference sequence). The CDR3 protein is CASSTGRQRSSYEQYF. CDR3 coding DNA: TGTGCCAGCAGCACGGGCCGACAGAGGAGCTCCTACGAGCAGTACTTC.

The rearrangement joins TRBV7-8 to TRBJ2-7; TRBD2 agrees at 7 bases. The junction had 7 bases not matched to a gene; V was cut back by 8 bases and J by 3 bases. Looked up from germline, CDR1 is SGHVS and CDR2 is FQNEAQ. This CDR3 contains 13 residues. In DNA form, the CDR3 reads TGTGCCAGCCAGAGGACTAGGGACTACGAGCAGTACTTC. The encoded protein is CASQRTRDYEQYF.

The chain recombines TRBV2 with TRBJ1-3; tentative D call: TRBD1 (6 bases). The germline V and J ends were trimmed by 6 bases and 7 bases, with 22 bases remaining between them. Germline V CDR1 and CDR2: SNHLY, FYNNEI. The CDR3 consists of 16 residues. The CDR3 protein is CASSHAPGGSWNTIYF. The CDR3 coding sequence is TGTGCCAGCAGCCATGCCCCGGGGGGCTCATGGAACACCATATATTTT.